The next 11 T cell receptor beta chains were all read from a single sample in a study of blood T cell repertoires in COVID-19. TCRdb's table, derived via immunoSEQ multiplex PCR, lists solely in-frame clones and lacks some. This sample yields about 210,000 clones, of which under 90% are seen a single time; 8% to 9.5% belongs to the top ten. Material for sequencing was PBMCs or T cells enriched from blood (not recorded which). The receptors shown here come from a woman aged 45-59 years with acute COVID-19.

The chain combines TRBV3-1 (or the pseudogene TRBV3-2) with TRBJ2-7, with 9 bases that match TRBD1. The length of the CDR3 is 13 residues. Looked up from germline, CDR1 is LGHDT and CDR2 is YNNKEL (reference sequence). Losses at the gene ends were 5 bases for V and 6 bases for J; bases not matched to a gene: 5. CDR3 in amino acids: CASSRQGVVEQYF. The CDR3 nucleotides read TGTGCCAGCAGCAGACAGGGGGTCGTCGAGCAGTACTTC.

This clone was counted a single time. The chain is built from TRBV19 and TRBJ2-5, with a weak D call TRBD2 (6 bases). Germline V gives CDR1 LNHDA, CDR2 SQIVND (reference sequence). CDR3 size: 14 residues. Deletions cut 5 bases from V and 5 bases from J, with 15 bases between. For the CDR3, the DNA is TGTGCCAGTAGTCTACCGGGAGCCGGTGAGACCCAGTACTTC. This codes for CASSLPGAGETQYF.

CDR3 in amino acids: CASEAGNTEAFF. Written as DNA, the CDR3 is TGTGCCAGCGAAGCGGGGAACACTGAAGCTTTCTTT. The chain is built from TRBV28 and TRBJ1-1; D gene ambiguous. The CDR3 contains 12 residues. Per germline, CDR1 MDHEN and CDR2 SYDVKM. Trimming shortened V by 8 bases and J by 1 base, and 8 bases separated the two germline ends.

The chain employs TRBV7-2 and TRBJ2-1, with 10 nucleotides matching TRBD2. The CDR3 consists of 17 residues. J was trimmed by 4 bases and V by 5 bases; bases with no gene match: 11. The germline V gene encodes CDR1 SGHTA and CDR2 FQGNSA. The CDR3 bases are TGTGCCAGCAGCCCAGGACGAGCGGGAGGGCCTTACAATGAGCAGTTCTTC. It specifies CASSPGRAGGPYNEQFF.

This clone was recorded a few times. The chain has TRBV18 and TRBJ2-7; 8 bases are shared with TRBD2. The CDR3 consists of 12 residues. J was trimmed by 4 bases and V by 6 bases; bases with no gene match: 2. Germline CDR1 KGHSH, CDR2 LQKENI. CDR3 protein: CASSSGGYEQYF. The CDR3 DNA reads TGTGCCAGCTCTTCGGGGGGGTACGAGCAGTACTTC.

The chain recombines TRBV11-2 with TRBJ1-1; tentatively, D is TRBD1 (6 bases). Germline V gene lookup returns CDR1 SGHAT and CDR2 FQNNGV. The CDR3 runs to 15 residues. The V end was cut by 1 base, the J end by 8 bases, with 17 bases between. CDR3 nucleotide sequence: TGTGCCAGCAGCTTAGGTAGGCAGGGGCGATCCGAAGCTTTCTTT. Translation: CASSLGRQGRSEAFF.

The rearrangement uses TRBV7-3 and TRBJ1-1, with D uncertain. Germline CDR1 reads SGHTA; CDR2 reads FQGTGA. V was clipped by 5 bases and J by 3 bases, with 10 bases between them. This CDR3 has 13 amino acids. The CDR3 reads CASSAMIDTEAFF. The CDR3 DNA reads TGTGCCAGCAGCGCGATGATCGACACTGAAGCTTTCTTT.

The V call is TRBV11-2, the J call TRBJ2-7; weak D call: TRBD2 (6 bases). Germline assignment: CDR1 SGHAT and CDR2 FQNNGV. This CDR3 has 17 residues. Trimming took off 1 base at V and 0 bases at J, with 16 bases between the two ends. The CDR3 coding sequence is TGTGCCAGCAGCTTAGGTGGGGGACTCCGATACTCCTACGAGCAGTACTTC. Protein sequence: CASSLGGGLRYSYEQYF.

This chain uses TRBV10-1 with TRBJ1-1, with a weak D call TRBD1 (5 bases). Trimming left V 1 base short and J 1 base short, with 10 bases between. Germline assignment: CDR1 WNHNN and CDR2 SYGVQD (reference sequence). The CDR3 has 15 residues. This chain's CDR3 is CASSEWGGPNTEAFF. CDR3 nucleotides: TGCGCCAGCAGTGAGTGGGGGGGACCGAACACTGAAGCTTTCTTT.

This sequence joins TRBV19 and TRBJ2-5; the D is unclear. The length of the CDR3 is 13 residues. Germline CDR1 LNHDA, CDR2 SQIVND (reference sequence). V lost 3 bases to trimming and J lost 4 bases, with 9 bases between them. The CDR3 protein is CASSIIWRETQYF. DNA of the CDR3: TGTGCCAGTAGTATCATCTGGAGAGAGACCCAGTACTTC.

The CDR3 protein is CASSLARGQPQHF. Written as DNA, the CDR3 is TGTGCCAGCAGTCTGGCCCGGGGTCAGCCCCAGCATTTT. The chain links TRBV6-5 to TRBJ1-5, with D unresolved. From germline, CDR1 is MNHEY and CDR2 SVGAGI. V was cut by 5 bases and J by 6 bases, with 11 bases left in between. The CDR3 contains 13 residues.